This T cell receptor beta chain appears in the sequencing data of a study of CD8+CD57+ T cells in acquired aplastic anemia. Overall study: Isolated CD4+ and CD8+ cells, once sorted, yielded DNA averaging roughly 3.2 ug.

The template used for profiling TCR beta VDJ and CDR3 was genomic DNA. Via MiXCR, TCRdb re-called the reads, giving one row per CDR3 protein. The top ten clones hold more than 35% of a sample with over 150,000 distinct CDR3 sequences, about 64% of them seen once. J was trimmed by 5 bases and V by 2 bases; bases with no gene match: 9. The CDR3 covers 15 residues. The germline CDR1 and CDR2 sequences are SQVTM and ANQGSEA. CD8+CD57+ cell expansion, shown by flow cytometry, had occurred in the patients selected for sequencing. This clonotype was seen many times. The receptor was isolated from a human donor with aplastic anemia. The sample consisted of sorted CD4+, CD8+, or CD8+CD57+ T cells (not recorded which) from PBMCs. The gene calls are TRBV29-1 and TRBJ2-5; 9 nucleotides agree with TRBD2. CDR3 region: CSVEWGGGAVETQYF. In DNA, the CDR3 is TGCAGCGTTGAATGGGGCGGGGGGGCTGTGGAGACCCAGTACTTC.